This T cell receptor (beta chain) was identified in a study of T cells in Graves' hyperthyroidism and ophthalmopathy. Germline V lookup: CDR1 SNHLY, CDR2 FYNNEI. The CDR3 consists of 17 residues. A note on this clonotype: The antigen is unknown. The junction and the germline gene differ at one end; a read error may be behind it.

Amplification yielded TCR beta CDR3 regions, with RNA transcripts as the source. Researchers ran a first-round RT-PCR on the TCR CDR3 using the HTBI primer set. TCRdb itself ran the multiplex PCR reads through MiXCR, one entry per CDR3 protein. The repertoire holds more than 300,000 distinct CDR3 sequences, with around 18% as singletons. Diagnosis rested on symptoms, serum thyroxine and TRAb, thyroid ultrasound, and orbital computed tomography. Study results and caveats: Most clonotypes that expanded in the thyroid above 0.001 also showed up in blood. Ophthalmopathy, which appeared later, was predicted by the model a median around 6.5 months before onset.

The V call is TRBV2, the J call TRBJ2-7; the D gene is possibly TRBD1 (5 bases). Sequenced: blood. The TCR sequence derives from a man aged 18 to 29 with Graves' ophthalmopathy. CDR3 protein: CASSQGALHPYNSEQYF. The CDR3 region has the DNA TGCGCCAGCAGCCAAGGGGCCCTACACCCTTACAATTCCGAGCAGTACTTC. Combining the CDR3 with reference TRBV2 and TRBJ2-7 gives the whole variable domain EPEVTQTPSHQVTQMGQEVILRCVPISNHLYFYWYRQILGQKVEFLVSFYNNEISEKSEIFDDQFSVERPDGSNFTLKIRSTKLEDSAMYFCASSQGALHPYNSEQYFGPGTRLTVT.